The clone carrying this T cell receptor beta chain occurred once. The sample originates from a study of T-cell memory formation after mild COVID-19. Each CDR3 protein gets one entry after TCRdb re-called the 5' RACE reads with MiXCR. In the table there are 300,000 to 400,000 distinct CDR3 sequences, more than 15% of which are singletons. Germline V gene data show CDR1 as MRHNA and CDR2 as SNTAGT. With 5 bases removed from V and 7 bases from J, the gap between germline ends came to 14 bases. This CDR3 is built from 13 residues. This clonotype was sampled from a man aged 18 to 29 who had mild COVID-19 (a few samples of this study predate the infection). Cell type and time point are not known. The sequenced sample was PBMCs or a T cell subset sorted from them (not recorded which). The rearrangement uses TRBV6-4 and TRBJ1-1; D is ambiguous. The CDR3 nucleotides read TGTGCCAGCAGTTCCGAGGGCGGATTTGAAGCTTTCTTT. It encodes CASSSEGGFEAFF.